This T cell receptor beta chain is drawn from a study of blood T cell repertoires in COVID-19. Overall study context: The origin of the acute and convalescent COVID-19 samples was the United States, Italy and Spain.

With 9 bases clipped from V and 3 bases from J, the junction kept 5 bases outside the gene matches. The CDR3 contains 12 residues. Germline V lookup: CDR1 MNHEY, CDR2 SVGAGI. The data were produced by immunoSEQ multiplex PCR, yet TCRdb's version contains in-frame clones alone and is incomplete. The sample has 110,000 to 150,000 clones, around 88% seen once. The chain uses TRBV6-5 and TRBJ2-7; 7 bases map to TRBD1. This TCR was recovered from a man aged 55-75 years with active or convalescent COVID-19. Sequencing was performed on peripheral blood. The CDR3 nucleotides are TGTGCCAGGAGGGGGACAGACTACGAGCAGTACTTC. Translation: CARRGTDYEQYF.